The T cell receptor (beta chain) under discussion was sequenced for a study of blood T cell repertoires in COVID-19. Study in general: Some COVID-19 samples were acute and others convalescent; all came from the United States, Italy and Spain. T cells, B-cell-depleted T cells, or PBMCs supplied cDNA or gDNA.

Authors' processing steps: Estimated nucleated cell counts came from reference gene primer amplification. TCRdb's copy holds only in-frame clones and misses some; the assay was immunoSEQ multiplex PCR. V and J calls and clone size follow that table, whereas D and trimming were derived from the DNA. This sample carries roughly 100,000 clones, 81% of them seen once, and the ten largest clones take approximately 38%. The V gene's germline CDR1 is MNHEY and CDR2 SMNVEV (reference sequence). Losses at the gene ends were 6 bases for V and 3 bases for J; bases not matched to a gene: 4. The CDR3 length is 14 residues.

The TCR originated in a man older than 75 with acute or convalescent COVID-19. The specimen sequenced was peripheral blood. The V gene is TRBV27, the J gene TRBJ2-2, with 7 bases lining up with TRBD1. The CDR3 region has the DNA TGTGCCAGCAGGACAGGGTTGGACACCGGGGAGCTGTTTTTT. This encodes CASRTGLDTGELFF.